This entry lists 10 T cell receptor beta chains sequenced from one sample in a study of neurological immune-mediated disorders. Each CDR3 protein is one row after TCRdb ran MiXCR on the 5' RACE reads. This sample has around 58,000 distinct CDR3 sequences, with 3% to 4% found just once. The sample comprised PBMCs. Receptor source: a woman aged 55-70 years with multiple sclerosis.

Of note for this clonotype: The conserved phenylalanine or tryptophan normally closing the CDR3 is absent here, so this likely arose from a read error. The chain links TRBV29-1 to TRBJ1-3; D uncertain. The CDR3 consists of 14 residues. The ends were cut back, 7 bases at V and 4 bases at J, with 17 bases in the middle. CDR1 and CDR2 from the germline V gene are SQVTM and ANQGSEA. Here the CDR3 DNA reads TGCAGCGCCTCCCCTGGAGTTAAAGGAAACACCATATATTGT. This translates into CSASPGVKGNTIYC.

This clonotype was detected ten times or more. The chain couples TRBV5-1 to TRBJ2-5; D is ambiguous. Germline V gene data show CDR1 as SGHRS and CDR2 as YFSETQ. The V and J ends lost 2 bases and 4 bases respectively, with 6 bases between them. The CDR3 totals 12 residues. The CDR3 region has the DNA TGCGCCAGCAGCTTTAGAGGAGAGACCCAGTACTTC. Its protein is CASSFRGETQYF.

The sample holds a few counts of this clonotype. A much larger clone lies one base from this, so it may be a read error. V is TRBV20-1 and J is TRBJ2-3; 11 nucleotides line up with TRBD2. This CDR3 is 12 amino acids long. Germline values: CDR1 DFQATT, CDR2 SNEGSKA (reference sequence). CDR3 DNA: TGCAGTGATAGACTAGCGGGGCAGACGCAGTATTTT. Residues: CSDRLAGQTQYF.

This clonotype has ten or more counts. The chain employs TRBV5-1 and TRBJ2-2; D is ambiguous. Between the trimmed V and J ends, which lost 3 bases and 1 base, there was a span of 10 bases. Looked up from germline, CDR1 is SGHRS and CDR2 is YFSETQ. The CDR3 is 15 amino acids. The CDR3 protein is CASSWEGLNTGELFF. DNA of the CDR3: TGCGCCAGCAGCTGGGAAGGCCTGAACACCGGGGAGCTGTTTTTT.

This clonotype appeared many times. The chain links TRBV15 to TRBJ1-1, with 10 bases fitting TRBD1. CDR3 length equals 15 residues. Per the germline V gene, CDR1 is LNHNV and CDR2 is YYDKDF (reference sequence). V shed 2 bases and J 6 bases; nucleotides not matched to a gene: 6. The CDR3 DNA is TGTGCCACCAGCAGATCCGGGACAGGGGATTCTGAAGCTTTCTTT. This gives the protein CATSRSGTGDSEAFF.

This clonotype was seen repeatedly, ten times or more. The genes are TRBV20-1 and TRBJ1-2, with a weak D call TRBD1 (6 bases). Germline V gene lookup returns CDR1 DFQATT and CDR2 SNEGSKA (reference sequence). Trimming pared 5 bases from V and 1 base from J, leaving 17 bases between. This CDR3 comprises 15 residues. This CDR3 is CSAPPDRLLNYGYTF. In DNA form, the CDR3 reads TGCAGTGCTCCTCCCGACAGGCTCCTTAACTATGGCTACACCTTC.

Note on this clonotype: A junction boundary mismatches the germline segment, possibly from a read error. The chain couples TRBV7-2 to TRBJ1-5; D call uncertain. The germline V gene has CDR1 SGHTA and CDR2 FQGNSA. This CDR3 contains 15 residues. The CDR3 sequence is CASSLPGGSNQPQNF. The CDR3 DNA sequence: TGTGCCAGCAGCTTGCCGGGAGGGAGCAATCAGCCCCAGAATTTT.

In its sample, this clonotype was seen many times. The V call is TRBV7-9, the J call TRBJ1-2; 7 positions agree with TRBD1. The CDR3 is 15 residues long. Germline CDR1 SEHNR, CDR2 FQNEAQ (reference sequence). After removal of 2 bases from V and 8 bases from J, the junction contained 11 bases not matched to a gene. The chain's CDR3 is CASSLSTGDGVGYTF. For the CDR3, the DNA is TGTGCCAGCAGCTTATCCACAGGGGACGGCGTCGGCTACACCTTC.

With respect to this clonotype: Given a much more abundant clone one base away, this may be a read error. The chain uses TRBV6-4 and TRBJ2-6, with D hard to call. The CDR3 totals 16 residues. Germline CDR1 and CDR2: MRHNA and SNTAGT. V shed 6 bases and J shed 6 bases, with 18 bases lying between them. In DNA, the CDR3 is TGTGCCAGCAGCCTCCCAGTAGGACCTGAGGCCAACGTCCTGACTTTC. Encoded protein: CASSLPVGPEANVLTF.

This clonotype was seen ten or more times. CDR3 amino acids: CSATDRQSGNTIYF. As DNA, the CDR3 is TGCAGTGCCACGGACAGGCAGTCTGGAAACACCATATATTTT. The chain employs TRBV20-1 and TRBJ1-3; TRBD1 matches at 7 bases. V lost 6 bases, J lost 1 base, and 6 bases stayed unmatched. Germline-derived CDR1 and CDR2 are DFQATT and SNEGSKA (reference sequence). The CDR3 spans 14 residues.